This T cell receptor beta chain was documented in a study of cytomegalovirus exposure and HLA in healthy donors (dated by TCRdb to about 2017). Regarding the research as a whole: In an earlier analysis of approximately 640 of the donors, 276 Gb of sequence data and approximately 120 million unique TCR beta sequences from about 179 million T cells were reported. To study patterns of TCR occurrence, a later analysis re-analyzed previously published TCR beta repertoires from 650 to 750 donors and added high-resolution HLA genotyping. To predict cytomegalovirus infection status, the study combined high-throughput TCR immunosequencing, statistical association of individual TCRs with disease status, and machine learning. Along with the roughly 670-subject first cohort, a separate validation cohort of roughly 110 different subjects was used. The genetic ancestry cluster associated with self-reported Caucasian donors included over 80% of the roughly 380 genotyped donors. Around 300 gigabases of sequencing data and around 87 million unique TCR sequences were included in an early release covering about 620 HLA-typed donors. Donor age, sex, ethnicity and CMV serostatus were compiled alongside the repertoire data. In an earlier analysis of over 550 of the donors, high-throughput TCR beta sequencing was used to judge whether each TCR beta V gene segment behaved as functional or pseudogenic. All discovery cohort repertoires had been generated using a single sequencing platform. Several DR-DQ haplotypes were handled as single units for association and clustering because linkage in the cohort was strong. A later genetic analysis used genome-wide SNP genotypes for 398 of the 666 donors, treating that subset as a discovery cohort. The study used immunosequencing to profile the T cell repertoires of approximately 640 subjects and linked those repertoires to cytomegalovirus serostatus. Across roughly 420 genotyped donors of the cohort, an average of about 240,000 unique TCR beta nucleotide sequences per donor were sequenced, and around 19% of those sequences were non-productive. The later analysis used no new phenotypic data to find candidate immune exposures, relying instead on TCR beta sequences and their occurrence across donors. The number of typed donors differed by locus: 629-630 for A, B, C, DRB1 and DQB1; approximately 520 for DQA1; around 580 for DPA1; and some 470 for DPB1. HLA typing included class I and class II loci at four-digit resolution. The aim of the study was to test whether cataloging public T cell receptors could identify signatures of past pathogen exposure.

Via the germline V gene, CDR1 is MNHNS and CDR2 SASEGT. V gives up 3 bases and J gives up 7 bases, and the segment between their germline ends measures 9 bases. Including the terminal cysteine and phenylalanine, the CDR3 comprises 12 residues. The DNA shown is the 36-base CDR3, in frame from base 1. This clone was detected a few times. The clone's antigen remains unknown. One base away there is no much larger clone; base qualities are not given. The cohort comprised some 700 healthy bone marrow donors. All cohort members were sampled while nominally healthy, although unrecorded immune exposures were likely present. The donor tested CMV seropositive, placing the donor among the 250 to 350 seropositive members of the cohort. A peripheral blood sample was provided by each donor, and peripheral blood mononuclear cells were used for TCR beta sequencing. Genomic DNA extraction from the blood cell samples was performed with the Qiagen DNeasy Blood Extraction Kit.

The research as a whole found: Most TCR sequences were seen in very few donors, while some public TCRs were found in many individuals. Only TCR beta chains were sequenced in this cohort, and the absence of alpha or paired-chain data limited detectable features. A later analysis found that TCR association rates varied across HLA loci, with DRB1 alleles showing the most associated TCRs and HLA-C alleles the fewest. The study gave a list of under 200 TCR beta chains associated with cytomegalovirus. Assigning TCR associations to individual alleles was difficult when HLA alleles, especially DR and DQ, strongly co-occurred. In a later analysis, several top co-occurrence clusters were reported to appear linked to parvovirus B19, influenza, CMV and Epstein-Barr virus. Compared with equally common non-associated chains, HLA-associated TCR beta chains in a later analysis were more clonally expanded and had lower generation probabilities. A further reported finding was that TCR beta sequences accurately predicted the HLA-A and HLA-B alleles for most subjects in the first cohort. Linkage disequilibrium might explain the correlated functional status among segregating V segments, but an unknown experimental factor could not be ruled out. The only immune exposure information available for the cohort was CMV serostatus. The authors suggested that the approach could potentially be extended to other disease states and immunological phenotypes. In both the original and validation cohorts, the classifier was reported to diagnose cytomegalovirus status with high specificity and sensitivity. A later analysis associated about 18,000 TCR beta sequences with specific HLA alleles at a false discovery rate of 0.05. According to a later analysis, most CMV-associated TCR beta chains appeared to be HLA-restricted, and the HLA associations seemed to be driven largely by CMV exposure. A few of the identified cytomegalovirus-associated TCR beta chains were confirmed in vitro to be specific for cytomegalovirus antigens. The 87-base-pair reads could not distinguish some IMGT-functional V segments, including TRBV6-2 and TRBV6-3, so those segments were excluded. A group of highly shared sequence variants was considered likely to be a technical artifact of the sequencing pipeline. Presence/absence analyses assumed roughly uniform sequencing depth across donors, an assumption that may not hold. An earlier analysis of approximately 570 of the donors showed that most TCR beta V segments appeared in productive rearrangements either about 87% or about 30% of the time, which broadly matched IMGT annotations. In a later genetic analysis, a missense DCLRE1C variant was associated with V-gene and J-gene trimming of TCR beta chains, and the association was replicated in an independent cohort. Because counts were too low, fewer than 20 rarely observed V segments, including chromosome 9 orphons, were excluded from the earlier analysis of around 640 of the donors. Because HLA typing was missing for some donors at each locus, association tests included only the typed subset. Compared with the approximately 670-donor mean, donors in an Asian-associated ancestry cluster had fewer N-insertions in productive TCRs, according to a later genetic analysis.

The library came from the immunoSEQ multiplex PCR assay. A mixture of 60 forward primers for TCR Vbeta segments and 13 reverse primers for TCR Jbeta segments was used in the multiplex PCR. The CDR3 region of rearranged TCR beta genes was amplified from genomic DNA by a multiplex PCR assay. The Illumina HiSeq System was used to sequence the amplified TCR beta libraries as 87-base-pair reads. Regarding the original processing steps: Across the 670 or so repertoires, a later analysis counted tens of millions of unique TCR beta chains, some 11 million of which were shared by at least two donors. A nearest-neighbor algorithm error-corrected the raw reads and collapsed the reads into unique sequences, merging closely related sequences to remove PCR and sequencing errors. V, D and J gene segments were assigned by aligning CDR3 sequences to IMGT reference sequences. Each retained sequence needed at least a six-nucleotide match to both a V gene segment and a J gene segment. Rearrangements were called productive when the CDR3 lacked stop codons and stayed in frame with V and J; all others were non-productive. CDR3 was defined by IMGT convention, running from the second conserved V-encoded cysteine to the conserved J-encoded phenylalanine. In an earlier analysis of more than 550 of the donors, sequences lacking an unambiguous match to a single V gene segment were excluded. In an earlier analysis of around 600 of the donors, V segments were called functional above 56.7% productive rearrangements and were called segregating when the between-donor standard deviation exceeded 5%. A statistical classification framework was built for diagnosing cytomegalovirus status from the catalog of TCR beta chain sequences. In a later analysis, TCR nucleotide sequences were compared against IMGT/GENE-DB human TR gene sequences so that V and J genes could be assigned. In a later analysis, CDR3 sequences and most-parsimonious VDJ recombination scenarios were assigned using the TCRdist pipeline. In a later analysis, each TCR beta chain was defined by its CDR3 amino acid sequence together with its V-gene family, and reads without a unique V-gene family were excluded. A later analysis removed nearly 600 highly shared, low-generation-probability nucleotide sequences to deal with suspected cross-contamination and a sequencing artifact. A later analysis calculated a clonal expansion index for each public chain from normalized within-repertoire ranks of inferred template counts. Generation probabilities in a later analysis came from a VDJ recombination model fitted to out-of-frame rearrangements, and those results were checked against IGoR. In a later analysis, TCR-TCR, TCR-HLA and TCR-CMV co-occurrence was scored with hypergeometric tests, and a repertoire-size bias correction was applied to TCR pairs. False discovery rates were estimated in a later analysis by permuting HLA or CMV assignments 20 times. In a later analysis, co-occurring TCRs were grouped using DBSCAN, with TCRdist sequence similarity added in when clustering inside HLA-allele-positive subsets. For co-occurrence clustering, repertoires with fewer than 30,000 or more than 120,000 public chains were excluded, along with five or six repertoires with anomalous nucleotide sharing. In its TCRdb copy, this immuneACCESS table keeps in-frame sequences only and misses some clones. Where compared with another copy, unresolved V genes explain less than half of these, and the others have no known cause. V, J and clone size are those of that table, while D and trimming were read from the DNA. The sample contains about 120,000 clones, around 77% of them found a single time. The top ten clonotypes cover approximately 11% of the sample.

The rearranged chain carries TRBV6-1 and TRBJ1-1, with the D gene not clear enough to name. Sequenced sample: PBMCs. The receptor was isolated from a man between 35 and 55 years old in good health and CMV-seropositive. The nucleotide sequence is TGTGCCAGCAGTGATATCAAGCTTGAAGCTTTCTTT. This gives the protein CASSDIKLEAFF.